These T cell receptor beta chains were read from a single sample in a study of regulatory T cells in long-lasting Graves disease. TCRdb re-called the multiplex PCR reads with MiXCR, one entry per CDR3 protein. The table has some 220,000 distinct CDR3 sequences, 15% to 20% seen once; the top ten hold about an eighth. This same sample was also taken into another study, of T cells in Graves' hyperthyroidism and ophthalmopathy.

Sequencing used peripheral blood mononuclear cells (PBMCs), obtained at new diagnosis, from a patient treated with antithyroid drugs. The receptors were gathered from a woman in her 30s with Graves disease. Both conserved end residues are part of each CDR3. The D gene is left open where the match is weak. Part of the rows lack a size; the others show once, few, many or a class for expanded clones.

D,V,J,size,DNA,CDR3
NA,TRBV28,TRBJ2-4,many,TGTGCCAGCAGCTTCGGTTTAGCGATTGTTCAGTACTTC,CASSFGLAIVQYF
NA,TRBV11-2,TRBJ2-5,many,TGTGCCAGCAGCTTAGTAGGGGCCATAGAGACCCAGTACTTC,CASSLVGAIETQYF
NA,TRBV7-9,TRBJ1-5,many,TGTGCCAGCAGCTTAGCGTTAGGGGAGCCCCAGCATTTT,CASSLALGEPQHF
TRBD2,TRBV12-3/TRBV12-4,TRBJ2-3,NA,TGTGCCAGCAGTTTAGTGGGGACTAGTCGGGAAATAAATACGCAGTATTTT,CASSLVGTSREINTQYF
TRBD1,TRBV6-1,TRBJ1-1,many,TGTGCCAGCAGAAAAGACCGACAGGGGAGGGAAGCTTTCTTT,CASRKDRQGREAFF
TRBD1,TRBV6-1,TRBJ2-7,many,TGTGCCAGCAGTGAATACCACAGGGGTGGAAGCTACGAGCAGTACTTC,CASSEYHRGGSYEQYF
TRBD2,TRBV5-8,TRBJ2-1,NA,TGTGCCAGCAGCTTTCAGGGACTAGCCTACGAGCAGTTCTTC,CASSFQGLAYEQFF
NA,TRBV27,TRBJ1-6,many,TGTGCCAGCAGTCGGGCGGGGGGGCACGATTCACCCCTCCACTTT,CASSRAGGHDSPLHF
NA,TRBV19,TRBJ1-5,many,TGTGCCAGTAGTATTACAGGCTACCTGGGCCAGCCCCAGCATTTT,CASSITGYLGQPQHF
NA,TRBV12-3/TRBV12-4,TRBJ2-1,many,TGTGCCACAGGGGGGGCCCTCAATGAGCAGTTCTTC,CATGGALNEQFF
TRBD1,TRBV19,TRBJ1-1,many,TGTGCCACCAGGGGACAGACCACTGAAGCTTTCTTT,CATRGQTTEAFF
TRBD2,TRBV6-1,TRBJ2-3,NA,TGTGCCAGCAGGCGGACTAGCGGATACACAGATACGCAGTATTTT,CASRRTSGYTDTQYF
TRBD2,TRBV18,TRBJ2-5,NA,TGTGCCAGCTCACCAAATACGTTGGCTAGCGGAGTCCAAGAGACCCAGTACTTC,CASSPNTLASGVQETQYF
TRBD2,TRBV28,TRBJ2-1,many,TGTGCCAGCAGTTTACGGGCGGGAGGGCCCGAGGCGACCTACAATGAGCAGTTCTTC,CASSLRAGGPEATYNEQFF
NA,TRBV9,TRBJ1-6,many,TGTGCCAGCAGCGTGACCGACAGCTCCTATAATTCACCCCTCCACTTT,CASSVTDSSYNSPLHF
NA,TRBV7-9,TRBJ1-3,many,TGTGCCAGCAGCTTAGATGGGCACGGTTCAGAGAACACCATATATTTT,CASSLDGHGSENTIYF
TRBD2,TRBV2,TRBJ2-1,many,TGTGCCAGCAGTGAAAGGGGCGGGGGGGCCGATGAGCAGTTCTTC,CASSERGGGADEQFF
NA,TRBV18,TRBJ1-5,many,TGTGCCAGCTCACGAGACAGCTATCAGCCCCAGCATTTT,CASSRDSYQPQHF
TRBD2,TRBV19,TRBJ2-4,NA,TGTGCCAGTAGAAATCTAGCGGGAGTAAACATTCAGTACTTC,CASRNLAGVNIQYF
TRBD1,TRBV9,TRBJ1-2,few,TGTGCCAGCAGCCCTAGGACAGGGTGGGGCCCTAACTATGGCTACACCTTC,CASSPRTGWGPNYGYTF
NA,TRBV28,TRBJ1-2,NA,TGTGCCATTTCACTCAGGGCCAACTATGGCTACACCTTC,CAISLRANYGYTF
TRBD1,TRBV30,TRBJ1-6,many,TGTGCCTGGGGCCGACAGGGTGGAAACTCACCCCTCCACTTT,CAWGRQGGNSPLHF
TRBD1,TRBV12-5,TRBJ2-7,many,TGTGCTAGTGGTTTAGCTGCCGGGACAGGAATCTACGAGCAGTACTTC,CASGLAAGTGIYEQYF
NA,TRBV28,TRBJ2-1,many,TGTGCCAGCAGCAACCGGAGGTCCGAGCAGTTCTTC,CASSNRRSEQFF
TRBD2,TRBV6-5,TRBJ2-1,many,TGTGCCAGCAGTTACTCGGCGGGAGGGCTGTACAATGAGCAGTTCTTC,CASSYSAGGLYNEQFF
NA,TRBV20-1,TRBJ2-1,many,TGCAGTGTTCAGGGCGACACACGAAACAATGAGCAGTTCTTC,CSVQGDTRNNEQFF
TRBD1,TRBV2,TRBJ2-1,many,TGTGCCAGCACCCCGGGACAGGGGATGCGGAATGAGCAGTTCTTC,CASTPGQGMRNEQFF